One T cell receptor beta chain is described in this entry. Other DNA sequences in the sample encode the same CDR3. Individuals drawn from about 26 US areas were roughly 18 to 100 years old. This specimen belongs to a study of blood T cell repertoires in COVID-19. Across the whole study: Spain, Italy and the United States supplied samples that represented acute and convalescent COVID-19.

Repertoires were generated with immunoSEQ multiplex PCR, while TCRdb's copy carries only in-frame clones and drops some. In the table there are about 180,000 clones, approximately 84% of which are singletons. V was pared by 0 bases and J by 2 bases, with 14 bases between. The length of the CDR3 is 17 residues. Germline lookup yields CDR1 SGHTA and CDR2 FQGNSA. Sequenced material: PBMCs or T cells enriched from blood (not recorded which). This clonotype was obtained from a human donor with acute COVID-19. The donor label of this sample is uncertain. J is TRBJ1-5 and V is TRBV7-2; weak D call: TRBD1 (6 bases). The CDR3: CASSLALGGAGNQPQHF. CDR3 DNA: TGTGCCAGCAGCTTAGCGCTAGGGGGGGCTGGCAATCAGCCCCAGCATTTT.